These T cell receptor beta chains were read from a single sample in a study of blood T cells in healthy people across ages. Using its own MiXCR run on the 5' RACE reads, TCRdb lists one record per CDR3 protein. The sample carries under 2 million distinct CDR3 sequences, about 32% recorded once. The source material was blood. The receptors here all came from a woman aged 25-40 years in good health. The CDR3 runs from the conserved cysteine through the conserved F or W. D genes are given only for firm matches. A row's size may be missing; if present it is once, few, many or a size class.

V	J	D	size	DNA	CDR3
TRBV10-3	TRBJ2-7	NA	few	TGTGCCATCTCGGGGCCTCGTCTCTACGAGCAGTACTTC	CAISGPRLYEQYF
TRBV13	TRBJ2-7	TRBD2	NA	TGTGCCAGCAGCCACAGACTAGCGGGAGGCTACGAGCAGTACTTC	CASSHRLAGGYEQYF
TRBV10-3	TRBJ2-3	TRBD2	few	TGTGCCATCAGTGAGTTTGGAGCGGGAGTATCAGATACGCAGTATTTT	CAISEFGAGVSDTQYF
TRBV28	TRBJ2-7	NA	NA	TGTGCCGGCAGTTCCACGGACGGATACTACGAGCAGTACTTC	CAGSSTDGYYEQYF
TRBV5-5	TRBJ1-5	NA	NA	TGTGCCAGCAGCTTCTGGAGCAATCAGCCCCAGCATTTT	CASSFWSNQPQHF
TRBV27	TRBJ2-7	NA	many	TGTGCCAGCAGCTCGCTGGGACACGAGCAGTACTTC	CASSSLGHEQYF
TRBV18	TRBJ1-4	NA	once	TGTGCCAGCTCGAGACAGACTACAAATGAAAAACTGTTTTTT	CASSRQTTNEKLFF
TRBV12-3/TRBV12-4	TRBJ1-5	NA	NA	TGTGCCAGCAGTTTTTCCCAGGATCAGCCCCAGCATTTT	CASSFSQDQPQHF
TRBV20-1	TRBJ2-1	TRBD2	few	TGCAGTGCTAGGATCGCGGGAGGCCCATACAATGAGCAGTTCTTC	CSARIAGGPYNEQFF
TRBV6-6	TRBJ2-6	NA	NA	TGTGCCAGCAGTCCAGGACAGCTAGCATCTGGGGCCAACGCCCTGACTTTC	CASSPGQLASGANALTF
TRBV11-2	TRBJ1-5	NA	NA	TGTGCCAGCAGCTTATCCAGGGCTCAGCCCCAGCATTTT	CASSLSRAQPQHF
TRBV7-9	TRBJ2-7	NA	NA	TGTGCCAGCAGCCTAACTGTAGGGACACCGTCTGGCGAGCAGTACTTC	CASSLTVGTPSGEQYF
TRBV14	TRBJ2-5	TRBD2	many	TGTGCCAGCAGCCAGCGGGGGGCGTACCAAGAGACCCAGTACTTC	CASSQRGAYQETQYF
TRBV20-1	TRBJ2-3	NA	NA	TGCAGTGCTAGAGGAGCGAGGTTCACAGATACGCAGTATTTT	CSARGARFTDTQYF
TRBV20-1	TRBJ2-5	NA	few	TGCAGTGGGGAGAACCACGAAGAACAAGAGACCCAGTACTTC	CSGENHEEQETQYF
TRBV4-2	TRBJ2-6	NA	few	TGTGCCAGCAGCCAAGATACGGGGGAAGGGGCCAACGTCCTGACTTTC	CASSQDTGEGANVLTF